These T cell receptor beta chains were read from a single sample in a study of cytomegalovirus exposure and HLA in healthy donors. Data came from immunoSEQ multiplex PCR; TCRdb stores just in-frame clones and leaves some out. The sample holds 50,000 to 60,000 clones, about three quarters seen once. The specimen sequenced was PBMCs. These receptors came from a man between 18 and 35 years old in good health and CMV-seronegative. CDR3s include the opening cysteine and the closing phenylalanine or tryptophan. A D gene is named only where the DNA matches it firmly. Size is omitted from some rows. Given values are once, few, many or a class for expanded clones.

CDR3 protein	CDR3 DNA	D gene	V gene	J gene	clone size
CASSLGGVSNEQFF	TGTGCCAGCAGCTTAGGGGGAGTCTCCAATGAGCAGTTCTTC	-	TRBV7-6	TRBJ2-1	-
CASSWTGSRGYTF	TGTGCCAGCAGCTGGACAGGGTCGCGGGGCTACACCTTC	TRBD1	TRBV5-6	TRBJ1-2	once
CASSQEAGGPYEQYF	TGCGCCAGCAGCCAAGAGGCAGGGGGCCCCTACGAGCAGTACTTC	TRBD1	TRBV4-1	TRBJ2-7	-
CAWIPGQGSYNEQFF	TGTGCCTGGATCCCCGGACAGGGGTCCTACAATGAGCAGTTCTTC	TRBD1	TRBV30	TRBJ2-1	-
CASKLGGARYYNEQFF	TGTGCCAGCAAGTTGGGGGGGGCACGCTACTACAATGAGCAGTTCTTC	-	TRBV6-4	TRBJ2-1	-
CASSQRGLGGYTF	TGTGCCAGCAGCCAAAGGGGGCTCGGAGGCTACACCTTC	TRBD1	TRBV7-9	TRBJ1-2	-
CASSLAGGLAGGREQFF	TGTGCCAGCAGCTTAGCGGGGGGACTAGCGGGAGGTAGGGAGCAGTTCTTC	TRBD2	TRBV7-9	TRBJ2-1	-
CASSQEGRAVNEQFF	TGTGCCAGCAGCCAAGAAGGCAGGGCCGTGAATGAGCAGTTCTTC	-	TRBV14	TRBJ2-1	-
CAISEGQGDQPQHF	TGTGCCATCAGTGAAGGACAGGGGGATCAGCCCCAGCATTTT	TRBD1	TRBV10-3	TRBJ1-5	-
CASSPGNEQFF	TGTGCCAGCAGCCCGGGGAATGAGCAGTTCTTC	-	TRBV7-2	TRBJ2-1	-